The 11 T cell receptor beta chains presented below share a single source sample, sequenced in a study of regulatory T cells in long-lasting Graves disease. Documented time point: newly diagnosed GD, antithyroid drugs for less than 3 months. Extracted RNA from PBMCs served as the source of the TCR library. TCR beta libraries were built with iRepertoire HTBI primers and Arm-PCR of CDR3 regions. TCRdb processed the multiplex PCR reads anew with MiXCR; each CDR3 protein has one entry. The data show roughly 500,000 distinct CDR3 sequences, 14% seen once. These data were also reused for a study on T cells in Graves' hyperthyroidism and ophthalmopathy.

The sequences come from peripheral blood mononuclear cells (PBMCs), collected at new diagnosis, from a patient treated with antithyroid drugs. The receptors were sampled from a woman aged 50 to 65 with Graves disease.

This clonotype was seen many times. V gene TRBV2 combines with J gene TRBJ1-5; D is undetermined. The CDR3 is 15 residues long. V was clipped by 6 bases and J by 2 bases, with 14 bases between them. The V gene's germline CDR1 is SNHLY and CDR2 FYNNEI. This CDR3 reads CASSREGLGNQPQHF. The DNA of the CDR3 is TGTGCCAGCAGCAGAGAGGGTTTGGGCAATCAGCCCCAGCATTTT.

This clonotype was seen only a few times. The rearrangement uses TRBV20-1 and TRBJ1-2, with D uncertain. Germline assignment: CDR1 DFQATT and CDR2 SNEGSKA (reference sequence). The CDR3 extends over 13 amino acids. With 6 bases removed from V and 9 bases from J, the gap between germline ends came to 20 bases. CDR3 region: CSAFPPGSLSYTF. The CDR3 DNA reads TGCAGTGCCTTTCCCCCGGGGAGTTTGAGCTACACCTTC.

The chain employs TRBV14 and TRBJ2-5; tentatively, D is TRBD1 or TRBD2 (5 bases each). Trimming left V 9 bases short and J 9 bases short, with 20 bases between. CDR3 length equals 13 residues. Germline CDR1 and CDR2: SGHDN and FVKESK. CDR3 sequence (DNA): TGTGCCAGTTCCCCGGGGCCCGGGGTGGCCCAGTACTTC. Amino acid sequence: CASSPGPGVAQYF. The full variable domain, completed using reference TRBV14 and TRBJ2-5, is EAGVTQFPSHSVIEKGQTVTLRCDPISGHDNLYWYRRVMGKEIKFLLHFVKESKQDESGMPNNRFLAERTGGTYSTLKVQPAELEDSGVYFCASSPGPGVAQYFGPGTRLLVL.

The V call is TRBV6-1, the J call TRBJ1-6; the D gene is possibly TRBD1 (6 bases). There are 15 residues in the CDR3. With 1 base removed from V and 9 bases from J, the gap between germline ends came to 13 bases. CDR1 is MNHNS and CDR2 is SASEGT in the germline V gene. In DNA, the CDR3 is TGTGCCAGCAGTGAAGACGGGGGGGCAAGTTCACCCCTCCACTTT. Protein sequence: CASSEDGGASSPLHF.

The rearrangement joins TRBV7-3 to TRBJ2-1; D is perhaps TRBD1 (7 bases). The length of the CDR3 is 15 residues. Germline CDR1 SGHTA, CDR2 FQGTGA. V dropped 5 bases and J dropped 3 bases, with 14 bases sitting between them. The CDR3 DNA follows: TGTGCCAGCAGCCCCCGCAGGGGGGTCTACAATGAGCAGTTCTTC. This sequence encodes CASSPRRGVYNEQFF.

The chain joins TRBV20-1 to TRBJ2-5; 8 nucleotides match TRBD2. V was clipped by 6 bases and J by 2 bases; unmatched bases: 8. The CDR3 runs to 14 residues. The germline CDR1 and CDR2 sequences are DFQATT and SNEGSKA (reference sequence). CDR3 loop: CSAGGGVGQETQYF. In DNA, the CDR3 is TGCAGTGCCGGGGGGGGAGTAGGTCAAGAGACCCAGTACTTC.

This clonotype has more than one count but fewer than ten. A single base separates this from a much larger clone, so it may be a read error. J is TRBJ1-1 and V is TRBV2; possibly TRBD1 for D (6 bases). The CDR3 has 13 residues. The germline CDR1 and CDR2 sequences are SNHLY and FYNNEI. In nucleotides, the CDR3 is TGTGTCAGTTTACAGGGTAGGATCACTGAAGCTTTCTTT. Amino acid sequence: CVSLQGRITEAFF.

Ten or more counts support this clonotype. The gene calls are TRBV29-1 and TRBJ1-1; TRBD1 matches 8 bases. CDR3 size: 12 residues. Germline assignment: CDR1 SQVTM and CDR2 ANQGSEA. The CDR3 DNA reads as TGCAGGGGTGGACAGGGATTAGCTGAAGCTTTCTTT. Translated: CRGGQGLAEAFF. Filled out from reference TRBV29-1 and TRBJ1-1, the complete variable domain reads SAVISQKPSRDICQRGTSLTIQCQVDSQVTMMFWYRQQPGQSLTLIATANQGSEATYESGFVIDKFPISRPNLTFSTLTVSNMSPEDSSIYLCRGGQGLAEAFFGQGTRLTVV.

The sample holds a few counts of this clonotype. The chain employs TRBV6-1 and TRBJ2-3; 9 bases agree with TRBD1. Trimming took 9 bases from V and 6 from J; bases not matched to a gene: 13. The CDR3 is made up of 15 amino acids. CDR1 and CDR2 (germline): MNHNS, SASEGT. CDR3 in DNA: TGTGCCAGTCTGCGAACAGGGGGCGCAGGGGATACGCAGTATTTT. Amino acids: CASLRTGGAGDTQYF.

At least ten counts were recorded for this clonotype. The CDR3 nucleotides read TGTGCCAGCAGCCCCGGGGGACTAGCGGGACAAGAGACCCAGTACTTC. Translating it yields CASSPGGLAGQETQYF. This chain joins TRBV7-3 and TRBJ2-5, with TRBD2 matching over 13 bases. Trimming removed 5 bases from V and 2 bases from J; junction bases left unmatched: 5. The CDR3 has 16 residues. The germline gives CDR1 SGHTA, CDR2 FQGTGA.

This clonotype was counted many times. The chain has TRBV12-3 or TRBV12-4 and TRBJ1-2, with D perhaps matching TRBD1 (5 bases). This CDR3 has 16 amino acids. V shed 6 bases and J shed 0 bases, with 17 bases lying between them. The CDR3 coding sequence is TGTGCCAGCAGGTTGACGTGGACACAAACTAACTATGGCTACACCTTC. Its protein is CASRLTWTQTNYGYTF.